Below, 18 T cell receptor beta chains from the same sample are listed, as sequenced in a study of a mutant IDH1 vaccine in newly diagnosed glioma. The time point here: week 23, last vaccination. Topical imiquimod was applied with each vaccine dose, which held 300 ug of mutant IDH1 20-mer peptide. TCRdb keeps only in-frame clones here, not all; method: immunoSEQ multiplex PCR. The sample lists around 78,000 clones, 85% occurring once. Their specific antigens are unknown. Here the sequenced sample was PBMCs, taken from a glioma patient whose treatment included an IDH1 peptide vaccine. These TCRs come from a man aged 25 to 40 with glioma. Some clones in this sample may be carry-over from other donors' samples.

This chain links TRBV9 with TRBJ2-3; the D is unclear. The V and J ends lost 4 bases and 2 bases respectively, with 5 bases between them. CDR1 is SGDLS, CDR2 YYNGEE, per germline. The CDR3 is made up of 12 amino acids. This CDR3 is CASSPNTDTQYF. Here the CDR3 DNA reads TGTGCCAGCAGCCCAAACACAGATACGCAGTATTTT. Drawing the rest from reference TRBV9 and TRBJ2-3, the complete variable domain is DSGVTQTPKHLITATGQRVTLRCSPRSGDLSVYWYQQSLDQGLQFLIQYYNGEERAKGNILERFSAQQFPDLHSELNLSSLELGDSALYFCASSPNTDTQYFGPGTRLTVL.

The rearrangement joins TRBV7-8 to TRBJ1-4; D is unresolved. Trimming removed 5 bases at V and 0 bases at J, with 13 bases between. Per the germline V gene, CDR1 is SGHVS and CDR2 is FQNEAQ. This CDR3 comprises 16 residues. The CDR3 nucleotides read TGTGCCAGCAGCCGAGGAGGGATGGCAACTAATGAAAAACTGTTTTTT. Translation gives CASSRGGMATNEKLFF.

This chain joins TRBV7-7 and TRBJ1-1; D remains ambiguous. The V end was cut by 1 base, the J end by 1 base, with 4 bases between. From germline, CDR1 is SSHAT and CDR2 FNYEAQ (reference sequence). CDR3 length equals 13 residues. CDR3 loop: CASSLDRNTEAFF. CDR3 bases: TGTGCCAGCAGCTTAGACAGGAACACTGAAGCTTTCTTT.

This clone was observed a single time. The gene calls are TRBV19 and TRBJ2-5; D possibly corresponds to TRBD2 (6 bases). The V and J ends lost 6 bases and 4 bases respectively, with 18 bases between them. CDR3 length equals 15 residues. Germline CDR1 and CDR2: LNHDA and SQIVND (reference sequence). The CDR3 sequence: CASSRGTGLGETQYF. CDR3 sequence (DNA): TGTGCCAGTAGCCGCGGGACGGGGCTTGGAGAGACCCAGTACTTC.

The chain links TRBV28 to TRBJ2-5, with TRBD1 matching over 7 bases. The CDR3 totals 15 residues. Germline assignment: CDR1 MDHEN and CDR2 SYDVKM. After removal of 4 bases from V and 5 bases from J, the junction contained 10 bases not matched to a gene. The CDR3 region is CASSSNRGVRETQYF. The CDR3 nucleotides read TGTGCCAGCAGTTCTAACAGGGGCGTAAGGGAGACCCAGTACTTC.

The rearrangement joins TRBV7-9 to TRBJ2-7; TRBD2 is a possible D gene (5 bases). The CDR3 extends over 11 amino acids. V was pared by 5 bases and J by 6 bases, with 8 bases between. CDR1 is SEHNR and CDR2 is FQNEAQ in the germline V gene (reference sequence). The CDR3 region has the DNA TGTGCCAGCAGCAACGAGGGCGAGCAGTACTTC. Its protein is CASSNEGEQYF.

V and J are TRBV25-1 and TRBJ2-1; 7 nucleotides align to TRBD2. This CDR3 is 15 amino acids long. The germline V gene encodes CDR1 MGHDK and CDR2 SYGVNS. V lost 6 bases, J lost 5 bases, and 10 bases stayed unmatched. In DNA form, the CDR3 reads TGTGCCAGCAGCAGAGCCGGGGGAGGGCACAATGAGCAGTTCTTC. Encoded protein: CASSRAGGGHNEQFF.

The chain is built from TRBV7-8 and TRBJ1-1; no reliable D call. The CDR3 totals 14 residues. The V and J ends lost 8 bases and 0 bases respectively, with 13 bases between them. In germline, CDR1 is SGHVS, CDR2 FQNEAQ. CDR3 sequence: CASRRAVMNTEAFF. CDR3 coding DNA: TGTGCCAGCCGTAGGGCGGTAATGAACACTGAAGCTTTCTTT.

The chain is built from TRBV9 and TRBJ1-2; 9 nucleotides agree with TRBD1. The junction had 7 bases not matched to a gene; V was cut back by 4 bases and J by 6 bases. Germline V gene data show CDR1 as SGDLS and CDR2 as YYNGEE. The CDR3 runs to 14 residues. CDR3 amino acids: CASSLRTGANGYTF. The CDR3 DNA reads TGTGCCAGCAGCCTTCGGACAGGGGCGAATGGCTACACCTTC.

The J gene is TRBJ2-3, the V gene TRBV28; weak D call: TRBD2 (5 bases). The CDR3 is 15 amino acids. Germline values: CDR1 MDHEN, CDR2 SYDVKM. V was clipped by 3 bases and J by 2 bases, with 12 bases between them. The DNA of the CDR3 is TGTGCCAGCAGTTTCGCGGGCAGCTACACAGATACGCAGTATTTT. This sequence encodes CASSFAGSYTDTQYF.

The V and J genes are TRBV5-6 and TRBJ1-2, with TRBD1 matching over 7 bases. Germline-derived CDR1 and CDR2 are SGHDT and YYEEEE. This CDR3 comprises 14 residues. The V gene end was trimmed by 2 bases and the J gene end by 6 bases; junction bases not matched to a gene: 7. In DNA, the CDR3 is TGTGCCAGCAGCTTCCCAGGGGGGGGCAATGGCTACACCTTC. It yields the protein CASSFPGGGNGYTF.

The chain uses TRBV7-2 and TRBJ1-6; D call uncertain. Per the germline V gene, CDR1 is SGHTA and CDR2 is FQGNSA. V lost 0 bases, J lost 7 bases, and 10 bases lay in between. The CDR3 spans 15 residues. The CDR3 nucleotides are TGTGCCAGCAGCTTAGCCCGGATACCCAATTCACCCCTCCACTTT. Amino acid sequence: CASSLARIPNSPLHF.

Concerning this clone itself: Given a much more abundant clone one base away, this may be a read error. The chain links TRBV4-2 to TRBJ2-7; possible D gene TRBD2, 7 bases. Trimming took 0 bases from V and 7 from J, leaving 19 bases between them. From germline, CDR1 is LGHNA and CDR2 YNFKEQ. The CDR3 is 16 residues long. CDR3 in amino acids: CASSQDGGGRGREQYF. CDR3 nucleotides: TGTGCCAGCAGCCAAGATGGGGGGGGAAGGGGGAGGGAGCAGTACTTC.

The chain employs TRBV5-6 and TRBJ1-1; weak D call: TRBD1 (6 bases). Germline CDR1 and CDR2: SGHDT and YYEEEE. This CDR3 is built from 16 residues. V was trimmed by 6 bases and J by 3 bases, leaving 21 bases between them. CDR3 bases: TGTGCCAGCACCGCGGTCGTCCGGGGGCCGCACACTGAAGCTTTCTTT. Translating gives CASTAVVRGPHTEAFF.

The chain has TRBV27 and TRBJ2-2; D may be TRBD1 (6 bases). V was cut by 5 bases and J by 5 bases, with 15 bases left in between. The V gene's germline CDR1 is MNHEY and CDR2 SMNVEV (reference sequence). The CDR3 is 15 amino acids. CDR3: CASSLQTGATGELFF. Here the CDR3 DNA reads TGTGCCAGCAGTCTCCAGACAGGCGCTACCGGGGAGCTGTTTTTT.

This chain joins TRBV20-1 and TRBJ1-2; unclear D gene. V was clipped by 7 bases and J by 2 bases, with 8 bases between them. Germline assignment: CDR1 DFQATT and CDR2 SNEGSKA (reference sequence). This CDR3 region has 11 residues. The chain's CDR3 is CSGTLNYGYTF. CDR3 nucleotide sequence: TGCAGTGGAACTTTAAACTATGGCTACACCTTC.

The CDR3, as DNA: TGTGCCAGCAGCTTACAGGGGCACACTGAAGCTTTCTTT. Its translation is CASSLQGHTEAFF. The gene calls are TRBV9 and TRBJ1-1, with 7 bases identical to TRBD1. This CDR3 is built from 13 residues. V shed 4 bases and J 3 bases; nucleotides not matched to a gene: 3. Germline lookup yields CDR1 SGDLS and CDR2 YYNGEE.

The J gene is TRBJ2-1, the V gene TRBV2, with 10 bases identical to TRBD2. The V and J ends lost 3 bases and 10 bases, in that order; junction bases with no gene match: 6. The CDR3 has 14 amino acids. The germline gives CDR1 SNHLY, CDR2 FYNNEI. For the CDR3, the DNA is TGTGCCAGCAGTGAGAGGGGACTAGCGCGGGAGCAGTTCTTC. This codes for CASSERGLAREQFF.